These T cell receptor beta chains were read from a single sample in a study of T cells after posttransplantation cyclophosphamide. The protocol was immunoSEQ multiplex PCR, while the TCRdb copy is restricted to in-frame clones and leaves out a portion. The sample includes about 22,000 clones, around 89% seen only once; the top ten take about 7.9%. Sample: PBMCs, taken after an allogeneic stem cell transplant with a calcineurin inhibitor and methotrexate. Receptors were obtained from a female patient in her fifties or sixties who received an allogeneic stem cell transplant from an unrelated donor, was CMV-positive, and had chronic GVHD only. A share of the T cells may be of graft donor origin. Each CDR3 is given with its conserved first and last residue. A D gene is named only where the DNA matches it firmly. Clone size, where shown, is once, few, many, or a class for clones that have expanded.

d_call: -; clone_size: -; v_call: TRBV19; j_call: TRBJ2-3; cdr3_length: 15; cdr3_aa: CASSPRDTSTDTQYF; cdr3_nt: TGTGCCAGTAGTCCCCGGGACACAAGCACAGATACGCAGTATTTT
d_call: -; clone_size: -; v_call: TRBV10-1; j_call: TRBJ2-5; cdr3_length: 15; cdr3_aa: CASSEWGGLKGTQYF; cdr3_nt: TGCGCCAGCAGTGAGTGGGGAGGCCTCAAGGGGACCCAGTACTTC
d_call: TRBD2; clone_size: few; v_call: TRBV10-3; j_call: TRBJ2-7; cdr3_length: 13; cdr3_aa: CAISGTSAYEQYF; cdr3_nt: TGTGCCATCAGTGGGACTAGCGCCTACGAGCAGTACTTC
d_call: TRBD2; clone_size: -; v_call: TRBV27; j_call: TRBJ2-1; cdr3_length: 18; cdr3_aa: CASSPRTSGRMNNNEQFF; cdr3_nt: TGTGCCAGCAGTCCCCGGACTAGCGGGAGAATGAATAACAATGAGCAGTTCTTC
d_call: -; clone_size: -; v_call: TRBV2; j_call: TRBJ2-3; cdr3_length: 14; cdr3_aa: CASSLDGSTDTQYF; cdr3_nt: TGTGCCAGCAGTCTTGACGGGAGCACAGATACGCAGTATTTT
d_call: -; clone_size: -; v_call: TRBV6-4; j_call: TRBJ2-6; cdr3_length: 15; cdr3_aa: CASSVRVGGANVLTF; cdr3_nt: TGTGCCAGCAGTGTGAGGGTTGGTGGGGCCAACGTCCTGACTTTC
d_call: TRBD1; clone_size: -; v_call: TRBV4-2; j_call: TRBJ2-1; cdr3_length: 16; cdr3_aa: CASAEGQGFTLNEQFF; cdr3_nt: TGTGCCAGCGCAGAAGGACAGGGCTTTACATTGAATGAGCAGTTCTTC
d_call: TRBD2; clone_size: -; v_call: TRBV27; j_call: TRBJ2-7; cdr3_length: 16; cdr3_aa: CASSLIGLAGAYEQYF; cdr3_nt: TGTGCCAGCAGTTTAATCGGGCTAGCGGGCGCCTACGAGCAGTACTTC
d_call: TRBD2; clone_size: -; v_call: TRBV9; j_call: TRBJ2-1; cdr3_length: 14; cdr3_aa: CASSRAGGPDEQFF; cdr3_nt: TGTGCCAGCAGTCGAGCGGGAGGGCCCGATGAGCAGTTCTTC
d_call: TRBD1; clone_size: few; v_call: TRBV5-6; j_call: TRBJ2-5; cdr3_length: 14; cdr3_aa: CASSPVTGVETQYF; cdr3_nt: TGTGCCAGCAGCCCAGTTACAGGGGTGGAGACCCAGTACTTC
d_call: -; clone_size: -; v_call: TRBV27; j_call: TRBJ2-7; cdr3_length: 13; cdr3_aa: CASSLISRDEQYF; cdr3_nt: TGTGCCAGCAGTTTAATTTCGCGGGACGAGCAGTACTTC
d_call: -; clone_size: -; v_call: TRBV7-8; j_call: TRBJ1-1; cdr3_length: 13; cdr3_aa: CASSDRRDFEAFF; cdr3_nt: TGTGCCAGCAGCGACCGTAGGGACTTTGAAGCTTTCTTT
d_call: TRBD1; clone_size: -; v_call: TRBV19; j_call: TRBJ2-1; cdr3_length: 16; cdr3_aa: CASSIPLRTGVDGQFF; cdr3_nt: TGTGCCAGTAGTATCCCCTTGAGGACAGGGGTCGATGGGCAGTTCTTC
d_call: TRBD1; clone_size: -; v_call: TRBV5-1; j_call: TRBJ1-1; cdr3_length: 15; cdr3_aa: CASSLAPDRGYEAFF; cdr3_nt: TGCGCCAGCAGCTTGGCCCCCGACAGGGGCTATGAAGCTTTCTTT
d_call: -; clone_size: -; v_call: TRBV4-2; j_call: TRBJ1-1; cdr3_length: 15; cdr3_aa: CASSQNQRQATEAFF; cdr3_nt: TGTGCCAGCAGCCAAAATCAGCGGCAGGCCACTGAAGCTTTCTTT
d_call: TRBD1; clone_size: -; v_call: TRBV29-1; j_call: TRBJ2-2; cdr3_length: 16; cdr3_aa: CSVVTKPGQSTGELFF; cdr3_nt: TGCAGCGTCGTTACAAAACCGGGACAGTCCACCGGGGAGCTGTTTTTT
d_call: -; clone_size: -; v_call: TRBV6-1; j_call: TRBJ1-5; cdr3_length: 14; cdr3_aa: CASLRAHGNQPQHF; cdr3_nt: TGTGCCAGCCTTAGAGCGCACGGCAATCAGCCCCAGCATTTT
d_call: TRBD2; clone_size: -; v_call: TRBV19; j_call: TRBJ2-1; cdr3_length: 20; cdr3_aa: CASSTGTSGRAVKAYNEQFF; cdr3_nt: TGTGCCAGTAGTACAGGGACTAGCGGGAGGGCCGTAAAGGCCTACAATGAGCAGTTCTTC
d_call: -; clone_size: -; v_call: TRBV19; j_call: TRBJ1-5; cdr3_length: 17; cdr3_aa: CASSIDLGGNSNQPQHF; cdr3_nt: TGTGCCAGTAGTATAGATCTTGGAGGCAACAGCAATCAGCCCCAGCATTTT
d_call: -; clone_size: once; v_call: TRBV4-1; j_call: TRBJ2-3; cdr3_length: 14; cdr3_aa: CASTIALSTDTQYF; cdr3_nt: TGCGCCAGCACCATAGCGCTTAGCACAGATACGCAGTATTTT
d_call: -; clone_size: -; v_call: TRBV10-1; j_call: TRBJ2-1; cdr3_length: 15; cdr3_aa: CASSPGRYAYNEQFF; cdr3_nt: TGCGCCAGCAGCCCAGGGCGGTACGCCTACAATGAGCAGTTCTTC
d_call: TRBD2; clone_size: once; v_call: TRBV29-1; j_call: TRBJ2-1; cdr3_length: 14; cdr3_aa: CSVQLAGGRNEQFF; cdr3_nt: TGCAGCGTCCAACTAGCGGGAGGAAGGAATGAGCAGTTCTTC
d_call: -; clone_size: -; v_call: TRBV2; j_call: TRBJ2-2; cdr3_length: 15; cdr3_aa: CATQRGRGYTGELFF; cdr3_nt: TGTGCCACCCAAAGGGGGAGGGGGTACACCGGGGAGCTGTTTTTT